The 5 T cell receptor beta chains below all came from one sample that was sequenced in a study of blood T cell repertoires in COVID-19. Repertoires were generated with immunoSEQ multiplex PCR, while TCRdb's copy carries only in-frame clones and drops some. The sample consists of about 150,000 clones, around 91% of them appearing once. The source material was peripheral blood. The receptor set was obtained from a woman between 35 and 50 years old with acute or convalescent COVID-19.

This rearrangement joins TRBV5-4 to TRBJ2-1; TRBD2 aligns across 7 bases. Germline assignment: CDR1 SGHNT and CDR2 YYREEE (reference sequence). The CDR3 is 15 residues long. J gave up 6 bases and V 4 bases, and 10 bases lay outside the gene matches. The CDR3 here is CASSGRYTSVNEQFF. The CDR3 bases are TGTGCCAGCAGCGGGCGATATACTAGCGTCAATGAGCAGTTCTTC.

V and J are TRBV6-5 and TRBJ2-2; D gene unclear. Trimming shortened V by 7 bases and J by 2 bases, and 14 bases separated the two germline ends. CDR1 is MNHEY and CDR2 is SVGAGI in the germline V gene. The CDR3 has 15 amino acids. The CDR3 reads CASTPFARNTGELFF. The CDR3 nucleotides read TGTGCCAGCACTCCCTTCGCGAGAAACACCGGGGAGCTGTTTTTT.

This clone was counted once. The rearrangement links TRBV9 to TRBJ2-3; D is perhaps TRBD2 (6 bases). V shed 4 bases and J shed 4 bases, with 13 bases lying between them. The CDR3 extends over 14 amino acids. Germline lookup yields CDR1 SGDLS and CDR2 YYNGEE. This CDR3 reads CASSPHPSADTQYF. CDR3 bases: TGTGCCAGCAGCCCCCATCCTAGCGCAGATACGCAGTATTTT. The full variable domain, with the rest looked up from reference TRBV9 and TRBJ2-3, is DSGVTQTPKHLITATGQRVTLRCSPRSGDLSVYWYQQSLDQGLQFLIQYYNGEERAKGNILERFSAQQFPDLHSELNLSSLELGDSALYFCASSPHPSADTQYFGPGTRLTVL.

V gene TRBV10-1 combines with J gene TRBJ2-3, with 7 bases identical to TRBD1. The CDR3 sequence is 13 residues long. With 6 bases clipped from V and 4 bases from J, the junction kept 4 bases outside the gene matches. CDR1 WNHNN and CDR2 SYGVQD come from the germline V gene (reference sequence). The CDR3 protein is CASSPQGADTQYF. In DNA, the CDR3 is TGCGCCAGCAGCCCCCAGGGGGCAGATACGCAGTATTTT.

The J gene is TRBJ2-7, the V gene TRBV21-1; the table names TRBD1, a call not compared with the DNA. TRBV21-1 has pseudogene status. The CDR3 runs to 18 residues. The CDR3 bases are TGTGCCAGCAGCAAACCTCGCGTGGGAGACAGGGGGCACTACGAGCAGTACTTC. Protein product: CASSKPRVGDRGHYEQYF.